The 26 T cell receptor beta chains below come from one sample, sequenced in a study of OX40 agonist ivuxolimab in advanced cancers. This table comes from immunoSEQ multiplex PCR, and its TCRdb copy is limited to in-frame clones, with some not included. This sample has approximately 82,000 clones, with around 89% found just once. The sequences come from CD4+ or CD8+ T cells sorted from blood, collected in a trial of the OX40 agonist ivuxolimab. The source is an adult with an advanced solid tumor such as melanoma, head and neck, liver or kidney cancer.

The J gene is TRBJ1-5, the V gene TRBV27, with a weak D call TRBD1 (6 bases). V was pared by 5 bases and J by 3 bases, with 20 bases between. The CDR3 is 17 amino acids. The germline V gene encodes CDR1 MNHEY and CDR2 SMNVEV (reference sequence). The CDR3 nucleotides are TGTGCCAGCAGTCCGAGGGGGGACTCAATAAACAATCAGCCCCAGCATTTT. It yields the protein CASSPRGDSINNQPQHF.

The V and J genes are TRBV28 and TRBJ2-7; weak D call: TRBD2 (5 bases). The CDR3 sequence is 15 residues long. The V and J ends lost 5 bases and 4 bases respectively, with 18 bases between them. Germline CDR1 is MDHEN and CDR2 is SYDVKM. This CDR3 reads CASSPASLSAYEQYF. The CDR3 DNA follows: TGTGCCAGCAGTCCCGCCTCGCTTAGCGCTTACGAGCAGTACTTC.

For the CDR3, the DNA is TGTGCCAGCAGCCAACAGGGGGGACTTTCCTACGAGCAGTACTTC. As protein: CASSQQGGLSYEQYF. The chain recombines TRBV5-4 with TRBJ2-7, with 8 bases identical to TRBD1. V gave up 4 bases and J gave up 1 base; unmatched junction bases: 7. The V gene's germline CDR1 is SGHNT and CDR2 YYREEE (reference sequence). The CDR3 contains 15 residues.

This chain uses TRBV10-2 with TRBJ2-5, with unresolved D. The V end was cut by 8 bases, the J end by 1 base, with 8 bases between. CDR3 size: 12 residues. Germline V gives CDR1 WSHSY, CDR2 SAAADI. Here the CDR3 DNA reads TGCGCCAGCCCATCTCCCCAAGAGACCCAGTACTTC. It translates to CASPSPQETQYF.

This chain joins TRBV10-3 and TRBJ1-2, with 7 nucleotides matching TRBD1. The CDR3 consists of 14 residues. V shed 4 bases, J shed 2 bases, and the junction held 4 bases outside the gene matches. Germline loops: CDR1 ENHRY, CDR2 SYGVKD. In DNA form, the CDR3 reads TGTGCCATCAGTGTTGGACAGGAAAACTATGGCTACACCTTC. This encodes CAISVGQENYGYTF.

The V gene is TRBV15, the J gene TRBJ2-6; D is uncertain. The CDR3 loop spans 15 amino acids. The V gene lost 1 base and the J gene lost 1 base, with 5 bases spanning the gap. CDR1 LNHNV and CDR2 YYDKDF come from the germline V gene (reference sequence). CDR3 sequence reads: CATSRAGSGANVLTF. In DNA form, the CDR3 reads TGTGCCACCAGCAGAGCTGGGTCTGGGGCCAACGTCCTGACTTTC.

This clone was observed once. The gene calls are TRBV21-1 and TRBJ2-7. TRBV21-1 is described as a pseudogene. The CDR3 is 17 residues long. The CDR3 sequence is CASSLPNRRDKPHEQYF. CDR3 coding DNA: TGTGCCAGCAGCCTCCCAAACCGGAGAGACAAACCCCACGAGCAGTACTTC.

The chain joins TRBV7-9 to TRBJ2-5, with D perhaps matching TRBD1 (5 bases). The DNA end favors TRBJ2-7, so the J call may be wrong. This CDR3 spans 11 amino acids. CDR1 and CDR2 from the germline V gene are SEHNR and FQNEAQ (reference sequence). The CDR3 DNA sequence: TGTGCCAGCAGCTACCAGGGCGAGCAGTACTTC. Its translation is CASSYQGEQYF.

This rearrangement joins TRBV5-4 to TRBJ2-3; unclear D gene. With 4 bases removed from V and 2 bases from J, the gap between germline ends came to 5 bases. The CDR3 is 12 residues long. Germline assignment: CDR1 SGHNT and CDR2 YYREEE (reference sequence). CDR3 amino acids: CASSRSTDTQYF. In DNA, the CDR3 is TGTGCCAGCAGCCGATCCACAGATACGCAGTATTTT.

The chain carries TRBV7-8 and TRBJ1-5, with a possible D match to TRBD1 (6 bases). The CDR3 extends over 15 amino acids. CDR1 SGHVS and CDR2 FQNEAQ come from the germline V gene. The ends were cut back, 1 base at V and 7 bases at J, with 14 bases in the middle. The CDR3 protein is CASSLGGARGQPQHF. In DNA, the CDR3 is TGTGCCAGCAGCTTAGGTGGGGCGAGGGGGCAGCCCCAGCATTTT.

This rearrangement joins TRBV18 to TRBJ1-1; possible D gene TRBD1, 6 bases. Deletions cut 3 bases from V and 5 bases from J, with 13 bases between. Germline V gene data show CDR1 as KGHSH and CDR2 as LQKENI. CDR3 length equals 14 residues. This chain's CDR3 is CASSPLQGGTEAFF. In DNA form, the CDR3 reads TGTGCCAGCTCACCGTTACAGGGTGGAACTGAAGCTTTCTTT.

CDR3 coding DNA: TGTGCCAGTAGTATGGGGTGGGGTGAGCAGTTCTTC. It specifies CASSMGWGEQFF. The chain carries TRBV19 and TRBJ2-1; D uncertain. The germline V gene encodes CDR1 LNHDA and CDR2 SQIVND (reference sequence). Trimming removed 3 bases from V and 9 bases from J, with 9 bases in between. This CDR3 comprises 12 residues.

V is TRBV7-6 and J is TRBJ1-5; D may be TRBD1 (6 bases). CDR3 length: 15 residues. V lost 3 bases to trimming and J lost 6 bases, with 15 bases between them. The germline V gene encodes CDR1 SGHVS and CDR2 FNYEAQ. The DNA for the CDR3 is TGTGCCAGCAGCTTTGGTCAGGGAGGGGGTCAGCCCCAGCATTTT. It yields the protein CASSFGQGGGQPQHF.

The chain employs TRBV7-9 and TRBJ2-3; D possibly corresponds to TRBD2 (6 bases). Germline lookup yields CDR1 SEHNR and CDR2 FQNEAQ (reference sequence). V shed 1 base and J shed 0 bases, with 11 bases lying between them. The CDR3 extends over 16 amino acids. The CDR3 is CASSLGIGRSTDTQYF. The CDR3 DNA follows: TGTGCCAGCAGCTTAGGGATCGGGAGAAGCACAGATACGCAGTATTTT.

This clone was counted a single time. The rearrangement joins TRBV6-5 to TRBJ2-7; weak D call: TRBD2 (5 bases). V lost 4 bases to trimming and J lost 4 bases, with 14 bases between them. The CDR3 contains 14 residues. The germline CDR1 and CDR2 sequences are MNHEY and SVGAGI. CDR3 DNA sequence: TGTGCCAGCAGTTTCCTCATGGGAGATTACGAGCAGTACTTC. Translating it yields CASSFLMGDYEQYF.

This CDR3 reads CASSVAQSRADTQYF. In nucleotides, the CDR3 is TGTGCCAGCAGCGTAGCCCAGAGTAGGGCAGATACGCAGTATTTT. This chain links TRBV9 with TRBJ2-3; D is unresolved. V lost 0 bases, J lost 4 bases, and 12 bases lay in between. CDR3 size: 15 residues. CDR1 SGDLS and CDR2 YYNGEE come from the germline V gene.

The chain combines TRBV5-5 with TRBJ1-1; possibly TRBD1 for D (5 bases). The CDR3 has 16 amino acids. Germline values: CDR1 SGHKS, CDR2 YYEKEE (reference sequence). Trimming left V 2 bases short and J 4 bases short, with 18 bases between. Written as DNA, the CDR3 is TGTGCCAGCAGCTTTTTGGGGGTGTGGTCCGGCACTGAAGCTTTCTTT. It is translated as CASSFLGVWSGTEAFF.

Turning to this clone: At one end, the junction sequence differs from germline, possibly due to a read error. The V and J genes are TRBV4-2 and TRBJ2-7; tentative D call: TRBD2 (5 bases). Germline assignment: CDR1 LGHNA and CDR2 YNFKEQ. The CDR3 totals 15 residues. Here the CDR3 DNA reads TGTGTCAGCAGCCAAGATCGGACTCCGGGGTACGAGCAGTACTTC. Amino acids: CVSSQDRTPGYEQYF.

V and J are TRBV10-1 and TRBJ2-5, with TRBD2 identical over 9 bases. There are 14 residues in the CDR3. V shed 2 bases, J shed 11 bases, and the junction held 9 bases outside the gene matches. Germline V gene data show CDR1 as WNHNN and CDR2 as SYGVQD (reference sequence). CDR3 sequence (DNA): TGCGCCAGCAGTGAGGGCGGGAGGGCCGGCGGGCAGTACTTC. The encoded protein is CASSEGGRAGGQYF.

In its sample, this clone was seen once. The rearrangement uses TRBV6-5 and TRBJ1-1; D perhaps matches TRBD1 (5 bases). Germline V lookup: CDR1 MNHEY, CDR2 SVGAGI. V gave up 6 bases and J gave up 1 base, with 9 bases separating them. The CDR3 contains 13 residues. This chain's CDR3 is CASRRTGNTEAFF. The DNA for the CDR3 is TGTGCCAGCAGGCGAACAGGGAACACTGAAGCTTTCTTT.

V usage is TRBV28 and J usage is TRBJ2-7, with 7 bases fitting TRBD1. After removal of 6 bases from V and 3 bases from J, the junction contained 5 bases not matched to a gene. The CDR3 is 13 amino acids. Germline-derived CDR1 and CDR2 are MDHEN and SYDVKM. Written as DNA, the CDR3 is TGTGCCAGCAGCCCGGGACAGAACTACGAGCAGTACTTC. It is translated as CASSPGQNYEQYF.

The chain is built from TRBV18 and TRBJ1-5; TRBD1 matches at 7 bases. Germline V CDR1 and CDR2: KGHSH, LQKENI. CDR3 length: 14 residues. With 5 bases clipped from V and 4 bases from J, the junction kept 5 bases outside the gene matches. CDR3 in DNA: TGTGCCAGCTCAAGCGACAGGGATAATCAGCCCCAGCATTTT. The encoded protein is CASSSDRDNQPQHF.

This sequence joins TRBV6-1 and TRBJ1-5, with D unresolved. The CDR3 runs to 13 residues. CDR1 is MNHNS, CDR2 SASEGT, per germline. Trimming removed 5 bases from V and 3 bases from J, with 8 bases in between. Here the CDR3 reads CASSLALNQPQHF. CDR3 bases: TGTGCCAGCAGTTTGGCCCTCAATCAGCCCCAGCATTTT.

The rearrangement links TRBV11-2 to TRBJ2-5; D call uncertain. Germline CDR1 and CDR2: SGHAT and FQNNGV. The CDR3 is 13 amino acids. The germline V and J ends were trimmed by 7 bases and 5 bases, with 14 bases remaining between them. CDR3 sequence (DNA): TGTGCCAGCAAAAGGGTCGGCGTGGAGACCCAGTACTTC. The encoded protein is CASKRVGVETQYF.

The chain couples TRBV4-1 to TRBJ2-7; TRBD2 aligns across 10 bases. After removal of 3 bases from V and 1 base from J, the junction contained 6 bases not matched to a gene. The CDR3 sequence is 16 residues long. The germline gives CDR1 MGHRA, CDR2 YSYEKL. CDR3 protein: CASSQSPSGSSYEQYF. In DNA form, the CDR3 reads TGCGCCAGCAGCCAGTCCCCTAGCGGGAGTTCCTACGAGCAGTACTTC.

This chain joins TRBV4-2 and TRBJ2-5, with a possible D match to TRBD2 (5 bases). Germline V gives CDR1 LGHNA, CDR2 YNFKEQ. Trimming left V 0 bases short and J 2 bases short, with 10 bases between. The CDR3 spans 15 residues. CDR3 nucleotide sequence: TGTGCCAGCAGCCAAGATCTATGGGAGCAAGAGACCCAGTACTTC. It translates to CASSQDLWEQETQYF.